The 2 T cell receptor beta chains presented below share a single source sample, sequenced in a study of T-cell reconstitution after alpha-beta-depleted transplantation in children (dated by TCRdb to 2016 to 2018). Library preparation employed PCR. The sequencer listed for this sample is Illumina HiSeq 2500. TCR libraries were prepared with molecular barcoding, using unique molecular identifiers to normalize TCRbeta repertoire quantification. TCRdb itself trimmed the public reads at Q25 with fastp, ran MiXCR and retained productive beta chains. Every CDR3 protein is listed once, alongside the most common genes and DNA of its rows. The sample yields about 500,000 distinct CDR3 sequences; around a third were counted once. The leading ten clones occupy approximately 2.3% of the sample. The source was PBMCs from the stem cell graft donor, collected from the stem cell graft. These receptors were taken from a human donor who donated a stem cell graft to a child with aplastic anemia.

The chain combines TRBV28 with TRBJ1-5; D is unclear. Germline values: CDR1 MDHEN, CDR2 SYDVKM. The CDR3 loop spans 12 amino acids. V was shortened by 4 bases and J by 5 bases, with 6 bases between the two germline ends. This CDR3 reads CASSSPDQPQHF. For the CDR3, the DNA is TGTGCCAGCAGTTCCCCCGATCAGCCCCAGCATTTT. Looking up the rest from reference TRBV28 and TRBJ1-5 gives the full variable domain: DVKVTQSSRYLVKRTGEKVFLECVQDMDHENMFWYRQDPGLGLRLIYFSYDVKMKEKGDIPEGYSVSREKKERFSLILESASTNQTSMYLCASSSPDQPQHFGDGTRLSIL.

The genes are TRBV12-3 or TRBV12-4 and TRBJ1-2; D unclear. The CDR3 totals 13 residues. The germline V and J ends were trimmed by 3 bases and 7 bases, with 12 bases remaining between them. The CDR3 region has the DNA TGTGCCAGCAGTTTCAGTCAGGCGTTTGGCTACACCTTC. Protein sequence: CASSFSQAFGYTF.